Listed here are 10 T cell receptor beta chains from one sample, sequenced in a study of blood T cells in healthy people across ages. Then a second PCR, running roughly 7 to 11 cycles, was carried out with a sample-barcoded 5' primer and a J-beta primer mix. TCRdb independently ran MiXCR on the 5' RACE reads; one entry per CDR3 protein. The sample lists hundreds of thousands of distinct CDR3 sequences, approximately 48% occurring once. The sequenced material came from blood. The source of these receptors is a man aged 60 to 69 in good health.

The CDR3 DNA follows: TGTGCCAGCAGACGACAGGGGAAGAATGAAAAACTGTTTTTT. Translated, it gives CASRRQGKNEKLFF. V gene TRBV11-1 combines with J gene TRBJ1-4; the match to TRBD1 covers 8 bases. Germline V lookup: CDR1 SGHAT, CDR2 FQDESV (reference sequence). The CDR3 covers 14 residues. V lost 6 bases and J lost 5; bases outside the gene matches: 5.

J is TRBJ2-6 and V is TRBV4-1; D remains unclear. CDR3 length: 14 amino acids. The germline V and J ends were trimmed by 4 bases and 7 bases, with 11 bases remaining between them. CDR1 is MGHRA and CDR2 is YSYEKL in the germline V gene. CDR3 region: CASSRRSAANVLTF. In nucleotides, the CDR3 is TGCGCCAGCAGCCGTCGGTCTGCTGCCAACGTCCTGACTTTC.

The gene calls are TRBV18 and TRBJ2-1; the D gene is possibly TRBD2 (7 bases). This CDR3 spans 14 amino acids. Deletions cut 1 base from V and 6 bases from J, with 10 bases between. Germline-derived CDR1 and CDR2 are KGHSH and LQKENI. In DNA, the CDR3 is TGTGCCAGCTCACCACGGGGGGGGCCCAATGAGCAGTTCTTC. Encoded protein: CASSPRGGPNEQFF. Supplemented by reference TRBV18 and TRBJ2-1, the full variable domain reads NAGVMQNPRHLVRRRGQEARLRCSPMKGHSHVYWYRQLPEEGLKFMVYLQKENIIDESGMPKERFSAEFPKEGPSILRIQQVVRGDSAAYFCASSPRGGPNEQFFGPGTRLTVL.

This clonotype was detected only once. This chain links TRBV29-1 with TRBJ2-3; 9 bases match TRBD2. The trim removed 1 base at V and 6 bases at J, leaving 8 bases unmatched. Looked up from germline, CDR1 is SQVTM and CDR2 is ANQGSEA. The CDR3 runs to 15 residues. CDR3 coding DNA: TGCAGCGTTGAAGTGCAGCGGGGGGCCGGGGATACGCAGTATTTT. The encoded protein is CSVEVQRGAGDTQYF.

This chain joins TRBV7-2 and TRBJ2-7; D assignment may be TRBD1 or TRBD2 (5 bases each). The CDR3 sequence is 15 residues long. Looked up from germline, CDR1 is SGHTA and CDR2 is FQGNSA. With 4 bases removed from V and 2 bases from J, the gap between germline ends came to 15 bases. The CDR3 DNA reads TGTGCCAGCAGCTCGGGACCGGGAACCACCTACGAGCAGTACTTC. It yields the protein CASSSGPGTTYEQYF.

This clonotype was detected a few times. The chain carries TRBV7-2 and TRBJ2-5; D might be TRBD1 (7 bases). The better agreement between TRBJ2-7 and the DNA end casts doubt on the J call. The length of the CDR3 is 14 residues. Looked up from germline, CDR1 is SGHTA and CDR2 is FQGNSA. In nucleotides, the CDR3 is TGTGCCAGCAGCCCCCGGTCGCAGGGGGGCGAGCAGTACTTC. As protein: CASSPRSQGGEQYF.

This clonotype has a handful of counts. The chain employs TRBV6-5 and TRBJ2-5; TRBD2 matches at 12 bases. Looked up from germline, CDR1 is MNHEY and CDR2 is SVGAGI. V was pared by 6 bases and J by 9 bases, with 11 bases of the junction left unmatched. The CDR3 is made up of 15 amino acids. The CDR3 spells CASRRTSGALGAQYF. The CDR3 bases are TGTGCCAGCAGACGGACTAGCGGGGCCCTAGGGGCCCAGTACTTC.

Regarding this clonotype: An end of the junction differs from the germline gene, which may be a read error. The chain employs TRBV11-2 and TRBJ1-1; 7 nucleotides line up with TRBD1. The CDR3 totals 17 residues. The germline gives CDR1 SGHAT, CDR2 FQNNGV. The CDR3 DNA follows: TGTGCCGGCAGCTTAAGAAGCCGACGGGGACAGTTTTCTGAAGCTTTCTTT. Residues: CAGSLRSRRGQFSEAFF.

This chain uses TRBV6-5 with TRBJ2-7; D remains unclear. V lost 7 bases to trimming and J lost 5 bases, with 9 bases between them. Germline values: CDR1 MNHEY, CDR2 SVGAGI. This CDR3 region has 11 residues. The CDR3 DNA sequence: TGTGCCAGCACCGACCTTCACGAGCAGTACTTC. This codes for CASTDLHEQYF.

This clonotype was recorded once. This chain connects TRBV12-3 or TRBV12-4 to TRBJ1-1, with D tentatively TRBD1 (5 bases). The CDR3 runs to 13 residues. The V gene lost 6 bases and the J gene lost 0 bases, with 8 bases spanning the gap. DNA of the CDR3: TGTGCCAGCAGGGACACCGTGAACACTGAAGCTTTCTTT. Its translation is CASRDTVNTEAFF.